This T cell receptor (beta chain) originates from a study of shared clonotypes between healthy human individuals. Regarding the study as a whole: Naive subsets typically showed greater estimated richness than memory subsets.

All of the donors resided in Nashville, Tennessee, and each was a Caucasian adult. Measured with immunoSEQ multiplex PCR; TCRdb has only the in-frame clones, and not every one. The data contain around 990,000 clones, approximately 77% of them singletons. The CDR3 contains 14 residues. Germline values: CDR1 SGHAT, CDR2 FQNNGV. This clone turned up a few times. Antigen unknown. The receptor comes from a man aged 18 to 29 in good health. Some clones in this sample may be carry-over from other donors' samples. The gene calls are TRBV11-2 and TRBJ2-5; 8 bases line up with TRBD1. The last part of the DNA fits TRBJ2-7 better; the J call may be wrong. The sample comprised memory CD4+ T cells from PBMCs. Stated subset: CD45RA-negative fraction. This CDR3 reads CASSPQGGLYEQYF. CDR3 DNA sequence: TGTGCCAGCAGCCCACAGGGGGGACTGTACGAGCAGTACTTC.